This paragraph reports one T cell receptor beta chain. Its target is not known. TRB was amplified from about 260 ng of peripheral blood genomic DNA per sample. The record originates from a study of T cell clusters in autoimmune cytopenias. Overall study findings and caveats: Functional roles of the in silico T cell clusters still await experimental validation. Physiological T cell clusters of healthy donors were apparently absent in primary autoimmune cytopenia patients.

The V gene's germline CDR1 is DFQATT and CDR2 SNEGSKA (reference sequence). The CDR3 runs to 17 residues. TRB was amplified by touch-down multiplex PCR, primer pools A and B combined. TCRdb re-called the multiplex PCR reads; one entry per CDR3 protein, DNA not given. This table holds more than 9,000 distinct CDR3 sequences. These same data were also listed under a study on T cell repertoires in aging, cancer and after chemotherapy.

Input material: peripheral blood. V usage is TRBV20-1 and J usage is TRBJ1-6; TCRdb outputs TRBD1, but without DNA this stays unchecked. This sequence was found in a human donor in good health. CDR3 region: CSAWTQKLSSYNSPLHF.